These 8 T cell receptor beta chains were all obtained from the same sample, sequenced in a study of cytomegalovirus exposure and HLA in healthy donors. Researchers ran the PCR with 60 Vbeta and 13 Jbeta primers. Profiling relied on immunoSEQ multiplex PCR, and the TCRdb table lists in-frame clones only, not all of them. This sample has some 130,000 clones, with 79% found just once. Sequencing was performed on PBMCs. The receptor source for this set is a middle-aged man in good health and CMV-seropositive.

Only a few counts were recorded for this clone. V usage is TRBV18 and J usage is TRBJ2-2, with a tentative D call TRBD1 (5 bases). V was shortened by 5 bases and J by 5 bases, with 12 bases between the two germline ends. Germline loops: CDR1 KGHSH, CDR2 LQKENI. The CDR3 sequence is 14 residues long. The CDR3 loop is CASSYTGQTGELFF. CDR3 nucleotide sequence: TGTGCCAGCTCATACACAGGTCAGACCGGGGAGCTGTTTTTT.

The table lists this clone with a few counts. The rearrangement joins TRBV15 to TRBJ2-7; a weak D match, TRBD2 (5 bases). The germline V and J ends were trimmed by 0 bases and 4 bases, with 22 bases remaining between them. CDR3 size: 18 residues. CDR1 and CDR2 from the germline V gene are LNHNV and YYDKDF (reference sequence). CDR3 in DNA: TGTGCCACCAGCAGAGATGGCTCTAGAGGGTCCATTTCATACGAGCAGTACTTC. Translated, it gives CATSRDGSRGSISYEQYF.

The chain is built from TRBV6-1 and TRBJ2-5, with TRBD1 matching 8 bases. With V trimmed by 4 bases and J by 13 bases, 14 bases remained unmatched. The CDR3 covers 14 residues. Germline assignment: CDR1 MNHNS and CDR2 SASEGT. The CDR3 coding sequence is TGTGCCAGCAGTGCCTTCGTGACAGGGGCGAGCGGGTACTTC. It is translated as CASSAFVTGASGYF.

CDR3 protein: CASSQGGTSGRPRYEQYF. CDR3 sequence (DNA): TGTGCCAGCAGCCAAGGAGGTACTAGCGGGAGGCCCCGCTACGAGCAGTACTTC. The chain is built from TRBV21-1 and TRBJ2-7; the table names TRBD2, a call not compared with the DNA. TRBV21-1 is marked as a pseudogene. This CDR3 is 18 amino acids long.

This clone is a singleton in its sample. The chain couples TRBV5-4 to TRBJ1-6; possible D gene TRBD1, 5 bases. The CDR3 length is 15 residues. The germline V gene encodes CDR1 SGHNT and CDR2 YYREEE (reference sequence). Trimming took off 3 bases at V and 5 bases at J, with 12 bases between the two ends. CDR3 protein: CASSWQGRDNSPLHF. CDR3 nucleotides: TGTGCCAGCAGCTGGCAGGGTCGGGATAATTCACCCCTCCACTTT.

The rearrangement joins TRBV15 to TRBJ1-5, with D perhaps matching TRBD1 (6 bases). This CDR3 contains 14 residues. The V end was cut by 2 bases, the J end by 6 bases, with 11 bases between. Looked up from germline, CDR1 is LNHNV and CDR2 is YYDKDF (reference sequence). This CDR3 reads CATSRQGFGQPQHF. The CDR3 region has the DNA TGTGCCACCAGCAGACAGGGGTTTGGTCAGCCCCAGCATTTT.

V and J are TRBV5-4 and TRBJ1-6, with a tentative D call TRBD1 (6 bases). The CDR3 is 14 amino acids. Germline V gene lookup returns CDR1 SGHNT and CDR2 YYREEE (reference sequence). Between the trimmed V and J ends, which lost 0 bases and 5 bases, there was a span of 6 bases. CDR3 nucleotides: TGTGCCAGCAGCTTGGCAGGGGATAATTCACCCCTCCACTTT. Translation gives CASSLAGDNSPLHF.

This chain links TRBV11-1 with TRBJ1-4, with D uncertain. The V gene lost 5 bases and the J gene lost 0 bases, with 10 bases spanning the gap. Germline CDR1 SGHAT, CDR2 FQDESV (reference sequence). The CDR3 length is 15 residues. The CDR3 region is CASSPEHATNEKLFF. The CDR3 nucleotides are TGTGCCAGCAGCCCAGAACACGCAACTAATGAAAAACTGTTTTTT.